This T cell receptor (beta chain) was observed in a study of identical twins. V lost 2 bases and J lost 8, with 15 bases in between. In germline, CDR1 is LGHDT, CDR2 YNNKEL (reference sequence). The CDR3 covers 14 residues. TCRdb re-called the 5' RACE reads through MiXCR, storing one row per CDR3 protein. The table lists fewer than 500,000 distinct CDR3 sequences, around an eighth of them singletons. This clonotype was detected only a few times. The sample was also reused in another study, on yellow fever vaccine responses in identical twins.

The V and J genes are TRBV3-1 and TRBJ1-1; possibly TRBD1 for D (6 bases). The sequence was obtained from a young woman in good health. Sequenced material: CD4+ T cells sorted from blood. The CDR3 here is CASSQPPGGGEAFF. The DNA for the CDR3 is TGTGCCAGCAGCCAACCGCCCGGGGGCGGGGAAGCTTTCTTT.